This T cell receptor (beta chain) was captured by sequencing in a study of blood T cell repertoires in COVID-19. Study at large: Acute and convalescent COVID-19 samples came from the United States, Italy and Spain. PBMCs, B-cell-depleted T cells, or T cells were the source of the cDNA or gDNA that made up the material.

Source study methods: Estimation of nucleated cell counts relied on the amplification of reference gene primers. Generated by immunoSEQ multiplex PCR, the TCRdb table keeps only in-frame clones and is missing some. The V and J calls and clone size were taken over from that table, and D and trimming were inferred from the DNA. The sample lists around 150,000 clones, roughly 90% occurring once. As concerns this clone: The sample has other DNA sequences that encode this CDR3 too.

What the recovered Cohort 3 donors had was two negative PCRs, clearance, or symptom resolution. V was clipped by 5 bases and J by 0 bases, with 5 bases between them. The CDR3 is made up of 12 amino acids. Germline values: CDR1 SGHNT, CDR2 YENEEA. This TCR came from a woman in her forties or fifties who had recovered from COVID-19. The sequencing input was PBMCs or T cells enriched from blood (not recorded which). J is TRBJ2-7 and V is TRBV11-3, with unresolved D. CDR3 region: CASSPSSYEQYF. The CDR3 bases are TGTGCCAGCAGCCCGAGCTCCTACGAGCAGTACTTC.